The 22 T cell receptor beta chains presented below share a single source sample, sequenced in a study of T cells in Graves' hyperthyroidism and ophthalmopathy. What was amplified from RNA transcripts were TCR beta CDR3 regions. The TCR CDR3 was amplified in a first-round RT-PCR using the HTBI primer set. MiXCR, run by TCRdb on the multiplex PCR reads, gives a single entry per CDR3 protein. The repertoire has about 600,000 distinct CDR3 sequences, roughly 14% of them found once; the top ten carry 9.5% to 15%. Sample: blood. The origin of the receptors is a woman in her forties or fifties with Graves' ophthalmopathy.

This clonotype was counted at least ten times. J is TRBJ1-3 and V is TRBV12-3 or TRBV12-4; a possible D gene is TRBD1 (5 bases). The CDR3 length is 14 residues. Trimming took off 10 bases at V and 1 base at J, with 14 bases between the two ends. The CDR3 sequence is CATKLGASGNTIYF. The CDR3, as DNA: TGTGCCACCAAACTTGGGGCATCTGGAAACACCATATATTTT.

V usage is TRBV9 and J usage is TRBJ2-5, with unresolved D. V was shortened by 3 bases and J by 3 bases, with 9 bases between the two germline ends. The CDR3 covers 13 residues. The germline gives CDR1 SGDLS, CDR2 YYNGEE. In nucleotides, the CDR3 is TGTGCCAGCAGCGCCGGGTCAGAAGAGACCCAGTACTTC. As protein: CASSAGSEETQYF.

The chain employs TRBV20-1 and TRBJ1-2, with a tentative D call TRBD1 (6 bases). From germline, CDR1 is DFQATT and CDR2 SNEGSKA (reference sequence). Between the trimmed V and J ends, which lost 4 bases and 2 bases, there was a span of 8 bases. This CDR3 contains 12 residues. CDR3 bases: TGCAGTGCTAACAGGGAGAACTATGGCTACACCTTC. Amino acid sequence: CSANRENYGYTF.

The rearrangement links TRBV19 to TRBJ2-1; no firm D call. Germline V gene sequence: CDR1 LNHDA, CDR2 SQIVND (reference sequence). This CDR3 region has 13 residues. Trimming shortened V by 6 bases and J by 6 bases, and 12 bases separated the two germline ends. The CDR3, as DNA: TGTGCCAGTAGGGCCCAGTTCGGCAATGAGCAGTTCTTC. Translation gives CASRAQFGNEQFF.

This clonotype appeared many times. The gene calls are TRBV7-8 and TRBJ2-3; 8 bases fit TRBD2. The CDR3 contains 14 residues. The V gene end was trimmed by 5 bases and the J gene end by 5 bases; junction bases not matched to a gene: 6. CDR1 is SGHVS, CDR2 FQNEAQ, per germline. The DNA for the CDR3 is TGTGCCAGCAGCCAGCGGGAGTGGAAAGATACGCAGTATTTT. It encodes CASSQREWKDTQYF.

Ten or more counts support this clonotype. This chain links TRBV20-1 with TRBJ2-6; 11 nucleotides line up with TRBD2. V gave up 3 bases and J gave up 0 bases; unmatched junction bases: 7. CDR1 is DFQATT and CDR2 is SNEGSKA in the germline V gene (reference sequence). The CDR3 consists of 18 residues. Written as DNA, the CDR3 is TGCAGTGCTAGTGGAAAAGGGACTAGCGGCTCTGGGGCCAACGTCCTGACTTTC. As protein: CSASGKGTSGSGANVLTF.

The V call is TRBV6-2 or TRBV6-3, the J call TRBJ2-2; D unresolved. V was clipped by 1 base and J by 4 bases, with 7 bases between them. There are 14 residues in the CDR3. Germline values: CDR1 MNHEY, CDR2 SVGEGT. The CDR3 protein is CASSYFRATGELFF. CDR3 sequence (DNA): TGTGCCAGCAGTTACTTTAGGGCCACCGGGGAGCTGTTTTTT.

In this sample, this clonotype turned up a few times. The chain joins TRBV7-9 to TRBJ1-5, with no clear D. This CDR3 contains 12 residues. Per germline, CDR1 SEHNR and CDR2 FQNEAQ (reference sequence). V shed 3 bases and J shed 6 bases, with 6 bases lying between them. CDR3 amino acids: CASSLGFQPQHF. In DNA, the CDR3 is TGTGCCAGCAGCTTGGGGTTTCAGCCCCAGCATTTT.

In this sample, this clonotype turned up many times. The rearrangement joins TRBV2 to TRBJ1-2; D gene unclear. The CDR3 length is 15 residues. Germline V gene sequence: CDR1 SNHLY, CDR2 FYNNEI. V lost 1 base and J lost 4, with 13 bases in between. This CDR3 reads CASSEEWAGSYGYTF. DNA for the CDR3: TGTGCCAGCAGTGAAGAGTGGGCGGGGAGCTATGGCTACACCTTC.

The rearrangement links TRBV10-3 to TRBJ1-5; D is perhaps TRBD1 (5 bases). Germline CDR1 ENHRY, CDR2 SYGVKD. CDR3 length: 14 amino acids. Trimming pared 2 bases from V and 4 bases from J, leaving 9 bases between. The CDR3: CAISEGAANQPQHF. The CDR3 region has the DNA TGTGCCATCAGTGAGGGGGCTGCAAATCAGCCCCAGCATTTT.

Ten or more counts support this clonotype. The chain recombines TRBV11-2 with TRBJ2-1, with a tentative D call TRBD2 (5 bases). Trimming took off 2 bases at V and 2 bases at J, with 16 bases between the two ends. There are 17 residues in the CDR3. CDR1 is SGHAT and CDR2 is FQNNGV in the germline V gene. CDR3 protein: CASSLFQRTPTYNEQFF. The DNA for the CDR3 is TGTGCCAGCAGCTTATTTCAAAGGACTCCTACCTACAATGAGCAGTTCTTC.

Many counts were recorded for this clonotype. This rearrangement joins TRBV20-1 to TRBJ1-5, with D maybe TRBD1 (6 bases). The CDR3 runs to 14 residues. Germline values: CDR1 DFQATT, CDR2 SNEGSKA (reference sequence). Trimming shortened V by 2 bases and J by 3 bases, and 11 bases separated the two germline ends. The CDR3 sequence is CSARWQGINQPQHF. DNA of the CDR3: TGCAGTGCTAGATGGCAGGGGATCAATCAGCCCCAGCATTTT.

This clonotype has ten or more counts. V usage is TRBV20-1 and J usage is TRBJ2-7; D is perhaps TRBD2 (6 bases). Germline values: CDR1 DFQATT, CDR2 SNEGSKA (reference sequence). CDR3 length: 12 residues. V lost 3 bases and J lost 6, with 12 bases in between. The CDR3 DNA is TGCAGTGCTAGCGGGAGTCCTGTCGAGCAGTACTTC. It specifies CSASGSPVEQYF.

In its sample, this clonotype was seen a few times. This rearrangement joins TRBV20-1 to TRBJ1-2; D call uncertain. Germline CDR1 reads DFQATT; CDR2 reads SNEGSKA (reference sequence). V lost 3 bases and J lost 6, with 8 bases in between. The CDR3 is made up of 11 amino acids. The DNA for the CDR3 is TGCAGTGCTAGTTCGGATCATGGCTACACCTTC. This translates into CSASSDHGYTF.

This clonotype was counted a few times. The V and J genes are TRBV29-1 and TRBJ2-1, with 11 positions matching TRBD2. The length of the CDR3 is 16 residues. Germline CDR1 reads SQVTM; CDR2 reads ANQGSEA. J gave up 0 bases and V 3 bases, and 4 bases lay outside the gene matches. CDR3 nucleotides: TGCAGCGTTGAGGGACTAGCGGCGAACTCCTACAATGAGCAGTTCTTC. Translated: CSVEGLAANSYNEQFF.

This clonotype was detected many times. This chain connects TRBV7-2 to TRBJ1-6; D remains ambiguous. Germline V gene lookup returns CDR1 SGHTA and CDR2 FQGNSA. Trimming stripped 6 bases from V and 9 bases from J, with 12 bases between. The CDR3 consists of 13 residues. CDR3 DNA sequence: TGTGCCAGCAGTTTGATCGAGGGTTCACCCCTCCACTTT. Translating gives CASSLIEGSPLHF.

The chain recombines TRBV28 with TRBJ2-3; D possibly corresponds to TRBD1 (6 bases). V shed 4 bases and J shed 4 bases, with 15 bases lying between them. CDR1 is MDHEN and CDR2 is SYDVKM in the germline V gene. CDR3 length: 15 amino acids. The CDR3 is CASSSGAYRPDTQYF. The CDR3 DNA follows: TGTGCCAGCAGTTCAGGGGCGTATCGTCCAGATACGCAGTATTTT.

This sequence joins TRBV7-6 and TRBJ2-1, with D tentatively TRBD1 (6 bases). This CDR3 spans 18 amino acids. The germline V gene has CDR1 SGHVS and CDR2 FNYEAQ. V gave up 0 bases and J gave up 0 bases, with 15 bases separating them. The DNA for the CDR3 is TGTGCCAGCAGCTTAGCGTACACCAGGGACATCTCCTACAATGAGCAGTTCTTC. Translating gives CASSLAYTRDISYNEQFF.

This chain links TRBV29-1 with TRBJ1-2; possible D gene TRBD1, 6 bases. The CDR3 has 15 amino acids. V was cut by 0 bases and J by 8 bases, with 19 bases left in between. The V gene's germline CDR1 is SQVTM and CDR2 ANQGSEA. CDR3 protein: CSVEDRGWGLDGYTF. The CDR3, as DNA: TGCAGCGTTGAAGATCGCGGTTGGGGGCTTGACGGCTACACCTTC.

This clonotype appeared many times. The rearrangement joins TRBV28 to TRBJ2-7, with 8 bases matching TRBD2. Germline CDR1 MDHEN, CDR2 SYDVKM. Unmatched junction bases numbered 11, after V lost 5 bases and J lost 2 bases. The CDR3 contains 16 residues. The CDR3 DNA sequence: TGTGCCAGCAGTCGACCGGGACTAGGGACTACCTACGAGCAGTACTTC. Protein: CASSRPGLGTTYEQYF.

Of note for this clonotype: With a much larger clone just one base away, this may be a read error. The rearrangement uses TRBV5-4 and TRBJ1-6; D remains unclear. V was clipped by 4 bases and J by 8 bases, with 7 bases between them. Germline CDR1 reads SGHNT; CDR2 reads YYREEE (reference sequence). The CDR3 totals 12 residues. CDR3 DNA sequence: TGTGCCAGCAGCCAAAGGGATTCACCCCTCCACTTT. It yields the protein CASSQRDSPLHF. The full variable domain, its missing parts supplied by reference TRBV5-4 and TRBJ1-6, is ETGVTQSPTHLIKTRGQQVTLRCSSQSGHNTVSWYQQALGQGPQFIFQYYREEENGRGNFPPRFSGLQFPNYSSELNVNALELDDSALYLCASSQRDSPLHFGNGTRLTVT.

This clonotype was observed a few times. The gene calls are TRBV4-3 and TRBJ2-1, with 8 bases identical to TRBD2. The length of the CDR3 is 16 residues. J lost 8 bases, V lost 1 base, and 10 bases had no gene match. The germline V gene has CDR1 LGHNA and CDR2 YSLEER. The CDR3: CASSQVDSGGRDEQFF. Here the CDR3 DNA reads TGCGCCAGCAGCCAAGTGGACAGCGGGGGTAGGGATGAGCAGTTCTTC.